Below are 27 T cell receptor beta chains sequenced from a single sample in a study of cytomegalovirus exposure and HLA in healthy donors. PCR amplification relied on 60 Vbeta primers (plus 13 Jbeta primers). Data came from immunoSEQ multiplex PCR; TCRdb stores just in-frame clones and leaves some out. In the table there are 150,000 to 200,000 clones, roughly 80% of which are singletons. Sequencing input: PBMCs. The receptors stem from a man aged 50-60 years in good health and CMV-seropositive.

This clone was counted once. The chain recombines TRBV27 with TRBJ2-2, with 7 nucleotides matching TRBD1. From germline, CDR1 is MNHEY and CDR2 SMNVEV (reference sequence). The CDR3 has 15 residues. V was pared by 2 bases and J by 4 bases, with 4 bases of the junction left unmatched. CDR3 nucleotide sequence: TGTGCCAGCAGTTTAGGACAGGTTCCCACCGGGGAGCTGTTTTTT. Its translation is CASSLGQVPTGELFF.

The CDR3 sequence: CASRDSGTGEQFF. CDR3 in DNA: TGTGCCAGCAGAGACTCGGGAACCGGTGAGCAGTTCTTC. V is TRBV28 and J is TRBJ2-1; TRBD2 might be the D (5 bases). Between the trimmed V and J ends, which lost 6 bases and 9 bases, there was a span of 15 bases. Germline lookup yields CDR1 MDHEN and CDR2 SYDVKM. The CDR3 sequence is 13 residues long.

The genes are TRBV28 and TRBJ2-1; TRBD2 matches at 12 bases. The CDR3 has 14 amino acids. Trimming at V came to 3 bases and at J to 7 bases, leaving 1 base not matched to a gene. The germline V gene encodes CDR1 MDHEN and CDR2 SYDVKM. The CDR3, as DNA: TGTGCCAGCAGTTTTACTAGCGGGAGGAATGAGCAGTTCTTC. It encodes CASSFTSGRNEQFF.

This clone was recorded a few times. The genes are TRBV25-1 and TRBJ2-5, with D possibly being TRBD1 (6 bases). The germline V and J ends were trimmed by 2 bases and 1 base, with 8 bases remaining between them. The length of the CDR3 is 14 residues. The germline CDR1 and CDR2 sequences are MGHDK and SYGVNS. The chain's CDR3 is CASSETGSQETQYF. CDR3 bases: TGTGCCAGCAGTGAAACAGGGTCCCAAGAGACCCAGTACTTC.

This chain connects TRBV11-3 to TRBJ1-1, with a possible D match to TRBD1 (5 bases). The germline gives CDR1 SGHNT, CDR2 YENEEA. The CDR3 is 13 amino acids. V lost 4 bases to trimming and J lost 0 bases, with 6 bases between them. CDR3 nucleotides: TGTGCCAGCAGCTCAGGGATGAACACTGAAGCTTTCTTT. Translation gives CASSSGMNTEAFF.

V is TRBV5-1 and J is TRBJ2-7; 9 bases map to TRBD1. Unmatched junction bases numbered 7, after V lost 4 bases and J lost 5 bases. CDR1 and CDR2 (germline): SGHRS, YFSETQ. CDR3 length: 14 residues. The CDR3 sequence: CASSPGTGLDEQYF. As DNA, the CDR3 is TGCGCCAGCAGCCCCGGGACAGGGTTAGACGAGCAGTACTTC. The whole variable domain, filled in from reference TRBV5-1 and TRBJ2-7, reads KAGVTQTPRYLIKTRGQQVTLSCSPISGHRSVSWYQQTPGQGLQFLFEYFSETQRNKGNFPGRFSGRQFSNSRSEMNVSTLELGDSALYLCASSPGTGLDEQYFGPGTRLTVT.

The rearrangement joins TRBV19 to TRBJ2-1; TRBD1 aligns across 9 bases. The CDR3 runs 14 residues. Trimming at V came to 7 bases and at J to 15 bases, leaving 16 bases not matched to a gene. The V gene's germline CDR1 is LNHDA and CDR2 SQIVND (reference sequence). The CDR3 DNA sequence: TGTGCCAGTACCCCGGGACAGGGTCTTGGAGCGAGGTTCTTC. Its protein is CASTPGQGLGARFF.

The V and J genes are TRBV19 and TRBJ1-2, with D possibly matching TRBD1 (6 bases). This CDR3 comprises 14 residues. Germline-derived CDR1 and CDR2 are LNHDA and SQIVND (reference sequence). The V and J ends lost 2 bases and 8 bases respectively, with 15 bases between them. CDR3 protein: CASSIINRVEGYTF. The CDR3 DNA reads as TGTGCCAGTAGTATAATCAACAGGGTAGAAGGCTACACCTTC.

The gene calls are TRBV7-3 and TRBJ2-1; 11 bases line up with TRBD1. From germline, CDR1 is SGHTA and CDR2 FQGTGA. CDR3 length equals 15 residues. V was clipped by 5 bases and J by 8 bases; unmatched bases: 8. CDR3 loop: CASSRGQGVGDEQFF. CDR3 bases: TGTGCCAGCAGCCGGGGACAGGGGGTGGGCGATGAGCAGTTCTTC.

The V gene is TRBV28, the J gene TRBJ1-1, with 10 nucleotides matching TRBD1. There are 14 residues in the CDR3. Trimming removed 2 bases from V and 4 bases from J; junction bases left unmatched: 1. Per the germline V gene, CDR1 is MDHEN and CDR2 is SYDVKM. This CDR3 reads CASSLRDRGTEAFF. CDR3 DNA: TGTGCCAGCAGTTTAAGGGACAGGGGCACTGAAGCTTTCTTT.

This clone was recorded once. V usage is TRBV27 and J usage is TRBJ2-5; D gene ambiguous. The germline V and J ends were trimmed by 8 bases and 1 base, with 8 bases remaining between them. The germline V gene has CDR1 MNHEY and CDR2 SMNVEV (reference sequence). The CDR3 is 12 residues long. The CDR3 reads CASGNVQETQYF. The CDR3 coding sequence is TGTGCCAGCGGCAACGTCCAAGAGACCCAGTACTTC.

This chain links TRBV5-6 with TRBJ1-1; 9 positions agree with TRBD1. CDR3 length equals 14 residues. CDR1 is SGHDT, CDR2 YYEEEE, per germline. The J segment lost 7 bases and the V segment lost 5 bases, leaving 9 bases of the junction unmatched. In DNA form, the CDR3 reads TGTGCCAGCAGTTTTACAGGGGGCCAAATTGAAGCTTTCTTT. It encodes CASSFTGGQIEAFF.

The chain has TRBV2 and TRBJ1-2, with TRBD1 identical over 9 bases. In germline, CDR1 is SNHLY, CDR2 FYNNEI. The CDR3 is made up of 14 amino acids. V shed 1 base and J 8 bases; nucleotides not matched to a gene: 5. CDR3 coding DNA: TGTGCCAGCAGTGAAGTCCCGACAGGGGGAGGCTACACCTTC. Protein product: CASSEVPTGGGYTF.

V is TRBV10-2 and J is TRBJ1-1; perhaps TRBD1 as D (6 bases). CDR1 is WSHSY and CDR2 is SAAADI in the germline V gene. Between the trimmed V and J ends, which lost 8 bases and 1 base, there was a span of 11 bases. The CDR3 is made up of 13 amino acids. The chain's CDR3 is CASHRAGNTEAFF. In DNA, the CDR3 is TGCGCCAGCCACAGGGCCGGGAACACTGAAGCTTTCTTT.

The gene calls are TRBV5-6 and TRBJ2-7, with 9 nucleotides matching TRBD2. CDR3 length: 14 amino acids. CDR1 SGHDT and CDR2 YYEEEE come from the germline V gene. The trim removed 4 bases at V and 2 bases at J, leaving 4 bases unmatched. The CDR3 nucleotides read TGTGCCAGCAGCGAGGGACTAGCAACCTACGAGCAGTACTTC. Translated: CASSEGLATYEQYF.

The CDR3 sequence is CASSGPSGRAYEQYF. In DNA form, the CDR3 reads TGTGCCAGCAGTGGTCCTAGCGGGAGGGCCTACGAGCAGTACTTC. The rearrangement uses TRBV28 and TRBJ2-7; 12 nucleotides line up with TRBD2. V gave up 5 bases and J gave up 2 bases; unmatched junction bases: 4. The CDR3 sequence is 15 residues long. CDR1 and CDR2 from the germline V gene are MDHEN and SYDVKM.

This chain joins TRBV5-1 and TRBJ1-1; 8 nucleotides align to TRBD1. The J segment lost 6 bases and the V segment lost 1 base, leaving 8 bases of the junction unmatched. Germline CDR1 is SGHRS and CDR2 is YFSETQ. This CDR3 has 15 amino acids. DNA for the CDR3: TGCGCCAGCAGCTTGCGGGAGACAGGGGAAGCTGAAGCTTTCTTT. It codes for CASSLRETGEAEAFF.

The chain joins TRBV5-1 to TRBJ2-7; D perhaps matches TRBD1 (6 bases). The CDR3 has 13 residues. Germline loops: CDR1 SGHRS, CDR2 YFSETQ. With 4 bases removed from V and 7 bases from J, the gap between germline ends came to 15 bases. As DNA, the CDR3 is TGCGCCAGCAGCGAACAGGGTCCCTGGGAGCAGTACTTC. This codes for CASSEQGPWEQYF.

The J gene is TRBJ1-2, the V gene TRBV2, with TRBD1 identical over 7 bases. From germline, CDR1 is SNHLY and CDR2 FYNNEI. J gave up 3 bases and V 6 bases, and 7 bases lay outside the gene matches. The CDR3 spans 14 residues. CDR3 loop: CASSALGTDYGYTF. CDR3 DNA: TGTGCCAGCAGCGCCCTTGGGACAGACTATGGCTACACCTTC.

The chain joins TRBV2 to TRBJ2-3, with 10 bases matching TRBD2. J lost 4 bases, V lost 4 bases, and 5 bases had no gene match. This CDR3 has 15 amino acids. Germline CDR1 and CDR2: SNHLY and FYNNEI. Here the CDR3 DNA reads TGTGCCAGCAGTGTAGCTAGCGGGAGTGCAGATACGCAGTATTTT. It translates to CASSVASGSADTQYF.

The chain links TRBV9 to TRBJ2-1; 11 bases map to TRBD2. This CDR3 is 17 amino acids long. Germline-derived CDR1 and CDR2 are SGDLS and YYNGEE. After removal of 4 bases from V and 0 bases from J, the junction contained 6 bases not matched to a gene. The DNA of the CDR3 is TGTGCCAGCAGCCCCGTAGCGGGGGGGCACTCCTACAATGAGCAGTTCTTC. Translating gives CASSPVAGGHSYNEQFF.

V usage is TRBV7-9 and J usage is TRBJ2-3; 8 nucleotides align to TRBD1. Germline V CDR1 and CDR2: SEHNR, FQNEAQ (reference sequence). J lost 4 bases, V lost 5 bases, and 5 bases had no gene match. This CDR3 comprises 14 residues. CDR3 sequence (DNA): TGTGCCAGCAGCCCAGGGGGCATCGCAGATACGCAGTATTTT. Translating gives CASSPGGIADTQYF.

The genes are TRBV4-2 and TRBJ2-7, with TRBD2 matching 7 bases. Germline-derived CDR1 and CDR2 are LGHNA and YNFKEQ. This CDR3 comprises 15 residues. V lost 0 bases and J lost 6; bases outside the gene matches: 8. The CDR3 loop is CASSQETSVPSEQYF. CDR3 DNA: TGTGCCAGCAGCCAAGAAACTAGCGTCCCTTCCGAGCAGTACTTC.

As DNA, the CDR3 is TGTGCCAGCAGCACCCAGGGAAACACCATATATTTT. Translated, it gives CASSTQGNTIYF. The chain joins TRBV2 to TRBJ1-3; D is uncertain. This CDR3 is 12 amino acids long. Per germline, CDR1 SNHLY and CDR2 FYNNEI. The V end was cut by 6 bases, the J end by 4 bases, with 7 bases between.

This chain joins TRBV6-6 and TRBJ1-4; tentative D call: TRBD1 (5 bases). The germline V and J ends were trimmed by 2 bases and 7 bases, with 14 bases remaining between them. This CDR3 has 15 residues. Germline V lookup: CDR1 MNHNY, CDR2 SVGAGI (reference sequence). CDR3 coding DNA: TGTGCCAGCAGTTACGGTTTTCAGGGCGGTGAAAAACTGTTTTTT. Translated: CASSYGFQGGEKLFF.

The DNA for the CDR3 is TGTGCCAGCAGTTTTACGGACTCTCCCCCCTACGAGCAGTACTTC. This translates into CASSFTDSPPYEQYF. This chain links TRBV27 with TRBJ2-7; D perhaps matches TRBD2 (5 bases). Trimming removed 3 bases from V and 2 bases from J, with 14 bases in between. The CDR3 runs to 15 residues. The germline gives CDR1 MNHEY, CDR2 SMNVEV (reference sequence).

As to this clone: The final CDR3 position lacks the conserved phenylalanine or tryptophan, pointing to a likely read error. The chain employs TRBV2 and TRBJ1-6; possibly TRBD1 for D (6 bases). The CDR3 has 13 amino acids. V lost 6 bases and J 6 bases, leaving 9 bases between the germline ends. Germline V gives CDR1 SNHLY, CDR2 FYNNEI. CDR3 protein: CASRGQINSPLHL. The CDR3 DNA reads TGTGCCAGCAGGGGACAAATTAATTCACCCCTCCACCTT.